A selection of T cell receptor beta chains follows, all from one sample in a study of blood T cell repertoires in COVID-19. The assay was immunoSEQ multiplex PCR, and TCRdb's table has in-frame clones only and misses some. The table records 95,000 to 100,000 clones, about 89% of them present only once. Sequenced: peripheral blood. The receptors originated from a man over 45 with acute or convalescent COVID-19. The CDR3 runs from the conserved cysteine through the conserved F or W. The D gene is left open where the match is weak. Clone size appears in some rows only: once, few, many, or a class for an expanded clone.

J: TRBJ1-1; V: TRBV25-1; D: .; size: .; CDR3: CASTQGGRGTEAFF; DNA: TGTGCCAGCACTCAAGGGGGACGGGGCACTGAAGCTTTCTTT
J: TRBJ1-1; V: TRBV29-1; D: .; size: .; CDR3: CSARGSAEAFF; DNA: TGCAGCGCGAGGGGCAGCGCTGAAGCTTTCTTT
J: TRBJ2-1; V: TRBV10-3; D: TRBD1; size: once; CDR3: CAISEASGGLNEQFF; DNA: TGTGCCATCAGTGAGGCGTCAGGGGGTCTCAATGAGCAGTTCTTC
J: TRBJ1-1; V: TRBV19; D: TRBD1; size: once; CDR3: CASSISRDRNTEAFF; DNA: TGTGCCAGTAGTATATCCCGGGACAGGAACACTGAAGCTTTCTTT
J: TRBJ2-5; V: TRBV27; D: TRBD1; size: .; CDR3: CASRLQGAQETQYF; DNA: TGTGCCAGCAGGCTACAGGGGGCGCAGGAGACCCAGTACTTC
J: TRBJ1-5; V: TRBV27; D: .; size: .; CDR3: CASSSVVGPAGPPQHF; DNA: TGTGCCAGCAGTTCCGTAGTGGGGCCCGCCGGTCCGCCCCAGCATTTT
J: TRBJ2-7; V: TRBV11-2; D: TRBD2; size: few; CDR3: CASSRTSGAYEQYF; DNA: TGTGCCAGCTCCAGGACTAGCGGCGCCTACGAGCAGTACTTC
J: TRBJ1-1; V: TRBV5-5; D: TRBD1; size: .; CDR3: CASSFSPGQGGTEAFF; DNA: TGTGCCAGCAGCTTTTCACCGGGACAGGGGGGGACTGAAGCTTTCTTT
J: TRBJ1-1; V: TRBV19; D: .; size: .; CDR3: CASSILDTGNTEAFF; DNA: TGTGCCAGTAGTATCCTTGACACAGGGAACACTGAAGCTTTCTTT
J: TRBJ2-1; V: TRBV11-1; D: .; size: .; CDR3: CASNLDSREQFF; DNA: TGTGCCAGCAATTTGGACAGCCGAGAGCAGTTCTTC
J: TRBJ1-2; V: TRBV11-2; D: .; size: .; CDR3: CASSPEFWGANYGYTF; DNA: TGTGCCAGCAGCCCAGAGTTCTGGGGGGCTAACTATGGCTACACCTTC
J: TRBJ2-5; V: TRBV7-2; D: TRBD2; size: .; CDR3: CASSTRRGEETQYF; DNA: TGTGCCAGCAGCACGCGACGGGGGGAAGAGACCCAGTACTTC
J: TRBJ1-1; V: TRBV6-5; D: .; size: once; CDR3: CAGRRDTEAFF; DNA: TGTGCCGGCCGGAGGGACACTGAAGCTTTCTTT
J: TRBJ2-7; V: TRBV28; D: .; size: .; CDR3: CASSPPGLPYEQYF; DNA: TGTGCCAGCAGCCCACCGGGTTTGCCCTACGAGCAGTACTTC
J: TRBJ2-2; V: TRBV9; D: .; size: .; CDR3: CASSSRSGYSHWGNTGELFF; DNA: TGTGCCAGCAGCTCAAGATCGGGGTACTCACACTGGGGGAACACCGGGGAGCTGTTTTTT
J: TRBJ2-5; V: TRBV4-1; D: TRBD1; size: once; CDR3: CASSQGQGEETQYF; DNA: TGCGCCAGCAGCCAGGGACAGGGGGAAGAGACCCAGTACTTC
J: TRBJ2-7; V: TRBV4-2; D: TRBD2; size: .; CDR3: CASSQDLQGLAGGSSYEQYF; DNA: TGTGCCAGCAGCCAAGATTTACAGGGACTAGCGGGGGGCAGCTCCTACGAGCAGTACTTC
J: TRBJ2-2; V: TRBV10-3; D: .; size: .; CDR3: CAISPGTLNTGELFF; DNA: TGTGCCATCAGTCCCGGGACACTAAACACCGGGGAGCTGTTTTTT
J: TRBJ1-5; V: TRBV19; D: .; size: .; CDR3: CASSATDGNQPQHF; DNA: TGTGCCAGTAGTGCGACTGACGGTAATCAGCCCCAGCATTTT
J: TRBJ2-2; V: TRBV18; D: TRBD1; size: few; CDR3: CASSPPGQAVIGELFF; DNA: TGTGCCAGCTCACCACCGGGACAGGCGGTTATCGGGGAGCTGTTTTTT
J: TRBJ1-6; V: TRBV3-1/TRBV3-2; D: .; size: few; CDR3: CASSQHGQLRSPLHF; DNA: TGTGCCAGCAGCCAGCATGGACAGTTAAGATCACCCCTCCACTTT
J: TRBJ1-6; V: TRBV2; D: .; size: once; CDR3: CASRQNNSPLHF; DNA: TGTGCCAGCAGACAGAACAATTCACCCCTCCACTTT
J: TRBJ1-2; V: TRBV9; D: TRBD1; size: once; CDR3: CASSVDGQGDYGYTF; DNA: TGTGCCAGCAGCGTCGACGGACAGGGGGATTATGGCTACACCTTC
J: TRBJ2-2; V: TRBV28; D: .; size: many; CDR3: CASSLLTGQRGELFF; DNA: TGTGCCAGCAGTTTATTAACAGGCCAGCGCGGGGAGCTGTTTTTT
J: TRBJ2-3; V: TRBV27; D: .; size: .; CDR3: CASSLHDSPSQYF; DNA: TGTGCCAGCAGTTTACACGACAGTCCCTCGCAGTATTTT
J: TRBJ2-3; V: TRBV10-3; D: TRBD1; size: .; CDR3: CATSGPRDSRSDTQYF; DNA: TGTGCCACGTCTGGCCCCAGGGACAGTCGTTCAGATACGCAGTATTTT
J: TRBJ2-2; V: TRBV19; D: TRBD2; size: .; CDR3: CASSGSGGWGELFF; DNA: TGTGCCAGTTCTGGTAGCGGGGGTTGGGGGGAGCTGTTTTTT
J: TRBJ2-1; V: TRBV6-1; D: TRBD1; size: .; CDR3: CASSEQTGGKNEQFF; DNA: TGTGCCAGCAGTGAACAGACAGGGGGGAAAAATGAGCAGTTCTTC
J: TRBJ1-1; V: TRBV27; D: .; size: .; CDR3: CASSLWSDTEAFF; DNA: TGTGCCAGCAGTCTGTGGAGTGACACTGAAGCTTTCTTT
J: TRBJ1-1; V: TRBV14; D: .; size: .; CDR3: CASDPGQMNTEAFF; DNA: TGTGCCAGCGACCCAGGGCAGATGAACACTGAAGCTTTCTTT
J: TRBJ1-5; V: TRBV30; D: TRBD1; size: .; CDR3: CAWSKGTGSNQPQHF; DNA: TGTGCCTGGAGTAAAGGGACAGGTAGCAATCAGCCCCAGCATTTT
J: TRBJ2-3; V: TRBV5-1; D: TRBD1; size: .; CDR3: CASSNRGVETDTQYF; DNA: TGCGCCAGCAGCAACAGGGGAGTGGAAACAGATACGCAGTATTTT
J: TRBJ1-2; V: TRBV2; D: TRBD1; size: .; CDR3: CASKRDRVDGYTF; DNA: TGTGCCAGCAAAAGGGACAGGGTAGATGGCTACACCTTC
J: TRBJ2-3; V: TRBV7-2; D: TRBD1; size: once; CDR3: CASSPGQGWVDTQYF; DNA: TGTGCCAGCAGCCCGGGACAGGGCTGGGTAGATACGCAGTATTTT
J: TRBJ2-7; V: TRBV4-1; D: .; size: .; CDR3: CASSQDNRDDEQYF; DNA: TGCGCCAGCAGCCAAGATAACAGGGACGACGAGCAGTACTTC
J: TRBJ2-2; V: TRBV5-1; D: TRBD2; size: .; CDR3: CASSLLSSGGMSNTGELFF; DNA: TGCGCCAGCAGCTTGTTGTCTAGCGGGGGGATGTCCAACACCGGGGAGCTGTTTTTT
J: TRBJ2-5; V: TRBV18; D: TRBD2; size: .; CDR3: CASSSSFVGRGSQETQYF; DNA: TGTGCCAGCTCATCCTCTTTCGTAGGGCGGGGGTCACAAGAGACCCAGTACTTC
J: TRBJ2-1; V: TRBV9; D: .; size: .; CDR3: CASSEPYYNEQFF; DNA: TGTGCCAGCAGCGAGCCATACTACAATGAGCAGTTCTTC
J: TRBJ1-2; V: TRBV4-2; D: .; size: .; CDR3: CASSQDPTGSYGYTF; DNA: TGTGCCAGCAGCCAAGATCCCACAGGGTCGTATGGCTACACCTTC
J: TRBJ2-2; V: TRBV19; D: TRBD1; size: .; CDR3: CASSLPRGLGGELFF; DNA: TGTGCCAGTAGTCTCCCCAGGGGGCTGGGCGGGGAGCTGTTTTTT
J: TRBJ2-7; V: TRBV10-3; D: .; size: .; CDR3: CAIAEPMGRISYEQYF; DNA: TGTGCCATCGCCGAACCCATGGGCAGGATCTCCTACGAGCAGTACTTC
J: TRBJ2-1; V: TRBV6-5; D: TRBD1; size: .; CDR3: CASSTTGQGVEQFF; DNA: TGTGCCAGCAGTACAACGGGACAGGGGGTTGAGCAGTTCTTC
J: TRBJ1-2; V: TRBV27; D: .; size: .; CDR3: CASRAAEGYGYTF; DNA: TGTGCCAGCAGAGCGGCGGAGGGTTATGGCTACACCTTC
J: TRBJ1-4; V: TRBV5-1; D: .; size: .; CDR3: CASKVSGGSEKLFF; DNA: TGCGCCAGCAAGGTATCGGGGGGAAGCGAAAAACTGTTTTTT
J: TRBJ2-2; V: TRBV4-2; D: .; size: .; CDR3: CASSQDTIGDTGELFF; DNA: TGTGCCAGCAGCCAAGACACGATAGGGGACACCGGGGAGCTGTTTTTT
J: TRBJ1-2; V: TRBV28; D: .; size: .; CDR3: CASRPTGNLYGYTF; DNA: TGTGCCAGCAGGCCGACAGGAAACCTCTATGGCTACACCTTC